A selection of T cell receptor beta chains follows, all from one sample in a study of blood T cell repertoires in COVID-19. Assay: immunoSEQ multiplex PCR; the TCRdb copy retains only in-frame clones and omits some. Of some 20,000 clones in the sample, 85% to 90% are singletons; the top ten hold roughly 3.5%. Sequencing was carried out using peripheral blood. These receptors were collected from a man in his fifties with active COVID-19. The CDR3 runs from the conserved cysteine through the conserved F or W. Each record gives: clone size, V gene, D gene, J gene, CDR3 DNA, CDR3 protein. The D gene is left open where the match is weak. For some rows the clone size is stated as once, few or many, or as a class when expanded; others skip it.

>once|TRBV11-2|TRBD1|TRBJ2-1
TGTGCCAGCAGCTCCGCTGTGACAGGGTCGTGGGAGCAGTTCTTC
CASSSAVTGSWEQFF
>-|TRBV4-1|-|TRBJ1-4
TGCGCCAGCAGCCCTCAGACAGTACGAAATGAAAAACTGTTTTTT
CASSPQTVRNEKLFF
>-|TRBV7-9|TRBD2|TRBJ2-7
TGTGCCAGCAGCCTCGGGACTAGCGGGGAGCAGTACTTC
CASSLGTSGEQYF
>-|TRBV7-6|TRBD1|TRBJ2-3
TGTGCCAGCAGCCCATCCCCTAAGACAGGGGACGATACGCAGTATTTT
CASSPSPKTGDDTQYF
>-|TRBV5-5|-|TRBJ1-1
TGTGCCAGCAGCTTGGCGGGAGGGGTTGGAGCTTTCTTT
CASSLAGGVGAFF
>-|TRBV5-1|TRBD2|TRBJ2-5
TGCGCCAGCAGCCCGATACTAGCGGGGGGGCCAGAGACCCAGTACTTC
CASSPILAGGPETQYF
>-|TRBV29-1|-|TRBJ1-6
TGCAGCGTCCGGACAGATATAGCTTCACCCCTCCACTTT
CSVRTDIASPLHF
>once|TRBV10-3|TRBD1|TRBJ1-1
TGTGCCATCAGTGAGGGACAGGCGAGGAAGGACACTGAAGCTTTCTTT
CAISEGQARKDTEAFF
>-|TRBV27|TRBD1|TRBJ2-7
TGTGCCAGCAGTCTATACGCAGGGGGCTCCTACGAGCAGTACTTC
CASSLYAGGSYEQYF
>once|TRBV3-1/TRBV3-2|-|TRBJ1-2
TGTGCCAGCAGCCAAGGTCGAGGCCCCAGCTATGGCTACACCTTC
CASSQGRGPSYGYTF
>once|TRBV15|TRBD2|TRBJ2-3
TGTGCCACCAGCAAGGCTAGCGGGGTGATCACAGATACGCAGTATTTT
CATSKASGVITDTQYF
>-|TRBV7-9|TRBD1|TRBJ2-7
TGTGCCAGCAGCTTAGTGGGACAGTCCTACGAGCAGTACTTC
CASSLVGQSYEQYF
>once|TRBV11-1|TRBD2|TRBJ2-3
TGTGCCAGCAGCTCGCCGACTAGCGGGGCGTTAGATACGCAGTATTTT
CASSSPTSGALDTQYF
>few|TRBV20-1|TRBD2|TRBJ2-7
TGCAGTGCTAGTACCGGGACTAGCGGGGTTCTAGAGTACTTC
CSASTGTSGVLEYF
>-|TRBV30|-|TRBJ2-7
TGTGCCTGGGCGAGCTCCTACGAGCAGTACTTC
CAWASSYEQYF
>-|TRBV13|-|TRBJ1-6
TGTGCCAGCAGCTTAGGCCTAGGCAGAAATTCACCCCTCCACTTT
CASSLGLGRNSPLHF
>-|TRBV6-5|TRBD1|TRBJ2-1
TGTGCCAGCACGACAGGGGTCTTTGGCAATGAGCAGTTCTTC
CASTTGVFGNEQFF
>-|TRBV7-9|TRBD1|TRBJ2-7
TGTGCCAGCAGCTATGGACAGGGGGATGGGGACGAGCAGTACTTC
CASSYGQGDGDEQYF
>-|TRBV3-1/TRBV3-2|-|TRBJ1-1
TGTGCCAGCAGCCCGTCGGCAGGCTCGGACACTGAAGCTTTCTTT
CASSPSAGSDTEAFF
>once|TRBV5-8|-|TRBJ2-7
TGTGCCAGCAGCTTATTTAGGGACATCGGGGAGCAGTACTTC
CASSLFRDIGEQYF
>-|TRBV7-3|TRBD1|TRBJ1-3
TGTGCCAGCAGCGCGGGACAGAGCTCTGGAAACACCATATATTTT
CASSAGQSSGNTIYF
>-|TRBV30|-|TRBJ2-5
TGTGCCTGGAGTGTTATGGCGGGGACCCAGTACTTC
CAWSVMAGTQYF
>-|TRBV10-3|TRBD1|TRBJ1-3
TGTGCCCTCCGGACAGGAGCTGGAAACACCATATATTTT
CALRTGAGNTIYF
>-|TRBV9|TRBD1|TRBJ1-5
TGTGCCAGCAGCCCGGGACAGGGGGCCTTAAATCAGCCCCAGCATTTT
CASSPGQGALNQPQHF
>-|TRBV27|-|TRBJ2-7
TGTGCCAGCGGCGACAGCCCCTACGAGCAGTACTTC
CASGDSPYEQYF
>few|TRBV27|-|TRBJ2-1
TGTGCCAGCAGTTTAGGGGGCCTGTCCTACAATGAGCAGTTCTTC
CASSLGGLSYNEQFF
>-|TRBV5-1|-|TRBJ2-3
TGCGCCATCGGGGGGCCTAGCACAGATACGCAGTATTTT
CAIGGPSTDTQYF
>-|TRBV12-3/TRBV12-4|-|TRBJ1-2
TGTGCCAGCAGTTTAACAGGTGGCTACACCTTC
CASSLTGGYTF
>-|TRBV4-1|TRBD1|TRBJ1-5
TGCGCCAGCAGCCAAGCACTCCGGGGGGGACAGGGCTACTATCAGCCCCAGCATTTT
CASSQALRGGQGYYQPQHF
>few|TRBV30|TRBD1|TRBJ1-6
TGTGCCTGGACCCGGGAAGGGACAGGTAATTCACCCCTCCACTTT
CAWTREGTGNSPLHF
>once|TRBV13|TRBD2|TRBJ2-5
TGTGCCAGCAGCTACCGGGCCCTGGGGGGGGAGACCCAGTACTTC
CASSYRALGGETQYF
>-|TRBV5-1|TRBD1|TRBJ1-3
TGCGCCAGCAGCTCTGGGACAGTAGGAAACACCATATATTTT
CASSSGTVGNTIYF
>-|TRBV6-5|-|TRBJ1-1
TGTGCCAGCAGTTCAGGGGATACTGAAGCTTTCTTT
CASSSGDTEAFF
>-|TRBV20-1|-|TRBJ2-2
TGCAGTGCTAGTCACATAAACACCGGGGAGCTGTTTTTT
CSASHINTGELFF
>-|TRBV5-1|TRBD2|TRBJ2-2
TGCGCCAGCAGCTTACGAGGCAGCGGGGGATTTGCCGGGGAGCTGTTTTTT
CASSLRGSGGFAGELFF
>-|TRBV12-3/TRBV12-4|-|TRBJ1-3
TGTGCCAGCAGGGACAGCTCTGGAAACACCATATATTTT
CASRDSSGNTIYF
>-|TRBV30|-|TRBJ2-2
TGTGCCTGGAGTGTGGGCCTGCTGGCCGGGGAGCTGTTTTTT
CAWSVGLLAGELFF
>-|TRBV29-1|-|TRBJ2-7
TGCAGCGTTGAGGGAATGCAGGGTGGCGAGCAGTACTTC
CSVEGMQGGEQYF
>-|TRBV7-9|TRBD2|TRBJ2-1
TGTGCCAGCAGGGCGGGGGGGTACAATGAGCAGTTCTTC
CASRAGGYNEQFF
>-|TRBV10-3|TRBD2|TRBJ2-1
TGTGCCATCGGCGGGGGGGTTTCAACCTACAATGAGCAGTTCTTC
CAIGGGVSTYNEQFF
>-|TRBV6-6|-|TRBJ1-4
TGTGCCAGCAGTTTCCCAGAGGGAGGTGAAAAACTGTTTTTT
CASSFPEGGEKLFF
>-|TRBV2|TRBD2|TRBJ2-7
TGTGCCAGCAGGGGGGGGTTTGTTTACGAGCAGTACTTC
CASRGGFVYEQYF
>-|TRBV5-3|-|TRBJ1-6
TGTGCCAGAAGCTTGGGGGGGCCCGGCCTCCACTTT
CARSLGGPGLHF
>-|TRBV7-9|TRBD2|TRBJ2-3
TGTGCCAGCAGCTTCGGGCTAGCGGGGTTCACAGATACGCAGTATTTT
CASSFGLAGFTDTQYF
>-|TRBV5-4|-|TRBJ1-1
TGTGCCAGCAGCTTCGACAGGAACACTGAAGCTTTCTTT
CASSFDRNTEAFF
>-|TRBV4-1|-|TRBJ1-4
TGCGCCAGCAGCCGTCGACAGACTACTAATGAAAAACTGTTTTTT
CASSRRQTTNEKLFF
>few|TRBV11-2|-|TRBJ1-4
TGTGCCAGCAGCCACCCCAGGGCGCAGAAACTGTTTTTT
CASSHPRAQKLFF
>-|TRBV19|-|TRBJ1-1
TGTGCCAGTGCCCCGGACAGCAGTACTGAAGCTTTCTTT
CASAPDSSTEAFF
>-|TRBV6-5|-|TRBJ2-5
TGTGCCAGCACCGAGGCGGAGACCCAGTACTTC
CASTEAETQYF
>-|TRBV3-1/TRBV3-2|-|TRBJ1-2
TGTGCCAGCAGCCAAGATCTTCAGGGTCGAGGCTACACCTTC
CASSQDLQGRGYTF
>-|TRBV19|-|TRBJ1-6
TGTGCCAGTAGTTCGGGACACCACAGCTCCTATAATTCACCCCTCCACTTT
CASSSGHHSSYNSPLHF
>-|TRBV4-3|-|TRBJ1-4
TGCGCCAGCAGCCAAGCAGGGGTGGGGGAAAAACTGTTTTTT
CASSQAGVGEKLFF
>once|TRBV7-2|TRBD2|TRBJ2-3
TGTGCCAGCAGCGGCGGACTAGCGGGCACAGATACGCAGTATTTT
CASSGGLAGTDTQYF
>-|TRBV2|-|TRBJ2-7
TGTGCCAGCAGTGAAGTGCGGTACGAGCAGTACTTC
CASSEVRYEQYF
>-|TRBV7-8|TRBD1|TRBJ1-2
TGTGCCAGCAGCCACCGGACAGGGAGGCTTTATGGCTACACCTTC
CASSHRTGRLYGYTF
>-|TRBV3-1/TRBV3-2|TRBD1|TRBJ1-2
TGTGCCAGCAGCCAAAGGACAGGGTTCTATGGCTACACCTTC
CASSQRTGFYGYTF
>-|TRBV6-2/TRBV6-3|TRBD2|TRBJ2-1
TGTGCCAGCAGTTACTCCCGAAATGGACTAGCCAAGCAGTTCTTC
CASSYSRNGLAKQFF